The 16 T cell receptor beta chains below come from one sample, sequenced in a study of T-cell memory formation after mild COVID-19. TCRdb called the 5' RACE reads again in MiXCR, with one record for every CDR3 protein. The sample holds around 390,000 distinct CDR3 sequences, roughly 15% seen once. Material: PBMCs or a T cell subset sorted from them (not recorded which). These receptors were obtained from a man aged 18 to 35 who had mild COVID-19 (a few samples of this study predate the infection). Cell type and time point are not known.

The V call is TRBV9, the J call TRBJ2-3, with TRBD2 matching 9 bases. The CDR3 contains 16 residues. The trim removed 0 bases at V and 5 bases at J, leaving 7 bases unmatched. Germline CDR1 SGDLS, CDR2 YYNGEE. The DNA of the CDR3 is TGTGCCAGCAGCGTAGGGAATAGCGGGGGAGGAGATACGCAGTATTTT. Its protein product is CASSVGNSGGGDTQYF. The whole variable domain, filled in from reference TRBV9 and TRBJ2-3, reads DSGVTQTPKHLITATGQRVTLRCSPRSGDLSVYWYQQSLDQGLQFLIQYYNGEERAKGNILERFSAQQFPDLHSELNLSSLELGDSALYFCASSVGNSGGGDTQYFGPGTRLTVL.

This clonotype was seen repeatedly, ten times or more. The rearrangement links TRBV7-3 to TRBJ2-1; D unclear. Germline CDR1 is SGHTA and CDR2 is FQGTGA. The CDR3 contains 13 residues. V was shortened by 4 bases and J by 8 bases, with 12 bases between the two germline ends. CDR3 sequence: CASSSGYNDEQFF. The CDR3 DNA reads TGTGCCAGCAGCTCTGGATACAACGATGAGCAGTTCTTC.

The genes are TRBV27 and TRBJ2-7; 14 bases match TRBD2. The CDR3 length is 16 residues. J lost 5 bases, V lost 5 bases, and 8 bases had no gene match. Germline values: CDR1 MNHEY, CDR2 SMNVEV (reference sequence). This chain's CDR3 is CASSTTGTSGGDEQYV. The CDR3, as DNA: TGTGCCAGCAGTACTACCGGGACTAGCGGGGGTGACGAGCAGTACGTC.

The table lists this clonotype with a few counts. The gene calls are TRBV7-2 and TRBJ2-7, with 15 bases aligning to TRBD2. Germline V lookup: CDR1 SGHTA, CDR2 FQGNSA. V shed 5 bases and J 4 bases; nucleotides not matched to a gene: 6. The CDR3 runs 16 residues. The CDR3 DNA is TGTGCCAGCAGCCCTTGGACTAGCGGGGGGGCTTACGAGCAGTACTTC. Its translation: CASSPWTSGGAYEQYF. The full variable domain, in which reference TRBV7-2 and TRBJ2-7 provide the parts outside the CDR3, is GAGVSQSPSNKVTEKGKDVELRCDPISGHTALYWYRQSLGQGLEFLIYFQGNSAPDKSGLPSDRFSAERTGGSVSTLTIQRTQQEDSAVYLCASSPWTSGGAYEQYFGPGTRLTVT.

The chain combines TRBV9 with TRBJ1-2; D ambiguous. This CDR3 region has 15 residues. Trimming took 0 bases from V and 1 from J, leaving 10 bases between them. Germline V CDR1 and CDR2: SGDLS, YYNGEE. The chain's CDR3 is CASSVGGRVNYGYTF. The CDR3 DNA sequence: TGTGCCAGCAGCGTAGGGGGTCGGGTTAACTATGGCTACACCTTC.

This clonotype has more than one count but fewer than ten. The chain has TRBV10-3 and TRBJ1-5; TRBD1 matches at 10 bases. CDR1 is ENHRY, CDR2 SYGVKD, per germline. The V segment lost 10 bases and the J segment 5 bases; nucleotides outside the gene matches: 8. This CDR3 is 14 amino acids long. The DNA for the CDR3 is TGTGCCACTCATGGCGGGACAGGGGATCAGCCCCAGCATTTT. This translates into CATHGGTGDQPQHF.

CDR3 amino acids: CASSLSGPETQYF. The DNA of the CDR3 is TGTGCCAGCAGTTTATCAGGGCCGGAGACCCAGTACTTC. The chain recombines TRBV28 with TRBJ2-5, with D possibly matching TRBD1 (5 bases). Per germline, CDR1 MDHEN and CDR2 SYDVKM. The ends were cut back, 1 base at V and 5 bases at J, with 8 bases in the middle. The CDR3 is 13 residues long.

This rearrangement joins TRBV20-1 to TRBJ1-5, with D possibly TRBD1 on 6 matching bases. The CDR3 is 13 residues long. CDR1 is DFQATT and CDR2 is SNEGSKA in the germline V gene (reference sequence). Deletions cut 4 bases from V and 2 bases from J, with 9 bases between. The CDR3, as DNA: TGCAGTGCTAAACCAGGGGGCAATCAGCCCCAGCATTTT. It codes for CSAKPGGNQPQHF.

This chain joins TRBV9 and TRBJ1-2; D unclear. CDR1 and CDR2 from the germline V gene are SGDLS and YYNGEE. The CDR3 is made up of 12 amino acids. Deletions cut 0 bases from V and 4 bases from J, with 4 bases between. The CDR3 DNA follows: TGTGCCAGCAGCGTAGGTCCCTATGGCTACACCTTC. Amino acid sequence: CASSVGPYGYTF.

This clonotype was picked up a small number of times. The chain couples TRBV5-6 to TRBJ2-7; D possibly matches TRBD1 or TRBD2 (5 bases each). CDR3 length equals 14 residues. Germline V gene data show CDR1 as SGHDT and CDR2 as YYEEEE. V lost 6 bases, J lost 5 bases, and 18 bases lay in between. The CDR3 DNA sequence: TGTGCCAGCAACCGGGGCCGGGACGGAGACGAGCAGTACTTC. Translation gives CASNRGRDGDEQYF.

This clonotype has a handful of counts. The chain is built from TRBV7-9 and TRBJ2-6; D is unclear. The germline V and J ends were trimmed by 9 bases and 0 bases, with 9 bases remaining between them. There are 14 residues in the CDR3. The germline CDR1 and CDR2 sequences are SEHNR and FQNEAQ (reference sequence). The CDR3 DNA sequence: TGTGCCAGTGGGATTGGCTCTGGGGCCAACGTCCTGACTTTC. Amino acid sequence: CASGIGSGANVLTF.

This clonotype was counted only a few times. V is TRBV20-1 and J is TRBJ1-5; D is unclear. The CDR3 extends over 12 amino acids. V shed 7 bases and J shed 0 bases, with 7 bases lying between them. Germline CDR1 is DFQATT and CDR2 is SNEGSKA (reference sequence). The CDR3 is CSGRYSNQPQHF. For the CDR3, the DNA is TGCAGTGGACGTTATAGCAATCAGCCCCAGCATTTT.

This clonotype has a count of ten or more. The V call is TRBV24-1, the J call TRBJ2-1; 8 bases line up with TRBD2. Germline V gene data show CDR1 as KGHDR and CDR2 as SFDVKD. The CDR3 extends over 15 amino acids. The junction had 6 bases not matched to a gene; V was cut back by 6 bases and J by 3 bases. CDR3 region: CATSRAGDLYNEQFF. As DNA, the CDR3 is TGTGCCACCAGTAGAGCGGGGGACCTCTACAATGAGCAGTTCTTC.

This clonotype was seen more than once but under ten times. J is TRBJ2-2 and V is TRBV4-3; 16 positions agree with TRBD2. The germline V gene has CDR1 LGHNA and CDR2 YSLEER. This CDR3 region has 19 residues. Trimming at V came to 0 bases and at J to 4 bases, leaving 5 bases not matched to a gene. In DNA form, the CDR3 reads TGCGCCAGCAGCCAAGAGGGGACTAGCGGGGGGGTAGTCACCGGGGAGCTGTTTTTT. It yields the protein CASSQEGTSGGVVTGELFF.

The CDR3 region has the DNA TGCAGTGCTAGAGATCTCCGGCGGGGGGATATCAATGAGCAGTTCTTC. Translating it yields CSARDLRRGDINEQFF. This sequence joins TRBV20-1 and TRBJ2-1, with 8 bases aligning to TRBD2. V trimming: 0 bases; J trimming: 6 bases; junction bases outside the gene matches: 10. The germline V gene encodes CDR1 DFQATT and CDR2 SNEGSKA (reference sequence). The CDR3 is made up of 16 amino acids.

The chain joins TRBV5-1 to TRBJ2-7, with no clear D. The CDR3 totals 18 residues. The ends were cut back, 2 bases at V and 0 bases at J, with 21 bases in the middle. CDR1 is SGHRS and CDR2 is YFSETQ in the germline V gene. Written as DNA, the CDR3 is TGCGCCAGCAGCTTACCACCGCCGGCTTCCGGGTTCTCCTACGAGCAGTACTTC. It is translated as CASSLPPPASGFSYEQYF.